Included here is one T cell receptor (beta chain) sequence, with context. This clone was counted a few times. There is no known antigen for this receptor. Base qualities were left out, and no much larger clone turns up one base away. Other DNA sequences in the same sample also yield this CDR3. Ends trimmed: V by 0 bases, J by 4 bases; bases unmatched to a gene: 5. CDR1 and CDR2 are read off the germline V gene as SGDLS and YYNGEE. The CDR3 runs 15 residues from the cysteine to the phenylalanine. Only the CDR3 DNA is retained, 45 bases long and in frame from the first base. Library creation used the immunoSEQ multiplex PCR assay. For the multiplex PCR, a mixture combining 60 forward primers for TCR Vbeta segments and 13 reverse primers for TCR Jbeta segments was used. Amplification of the CDR3 region of rearranged TCR beta genes was performed with a multiplex PCR assay on genomic DNA. On the Illumina HiSeq System, the amplified TCR beta libraries were sequenced as 87-base-pair reads. On the study's bioinformatics: A later analysis tallied around 82 million unique TCR beta chains across the 600 to 700 repertoires, and approximately 11 million of those chains were shared by two or more donors. Raw reads were error-corrected and collapsed into unique sequences with a nearest-neighbor algorithm that merged closely related sequences to remove PCR and sequencing errors. CDR3 sequences were aligned to IMGT reference sequences to assign V, D and J gene segments. Each retained sequence needed at least a six-nucleotide match to both a V gene segment and a J gene segment. Rearrangements were classified as productive when the CDR3 lacked stop codons and remained in frame with V and J, and all other rearrangements were classified as non-productive. CDR3 was defined according to IMGT convention as the region running from the second conserved V-encoded cysteine to the conserved J-encoded phenylalanine. The earlier analysis of roughly 590 of the donors excluded sequences that lacked an unambiguous match to a single V gene segment. An earlier analysis of approximately 590 of the donors called V segments functional above 56.7% productive rearrangements and segregating when the between-donor standard deviation exceeded 5%. A statistical classification framework was built to diagnose cytomegalovirus status from the catalog of TCR beta chain sequences. V and J gene assignment, in a later analysis, came from comparing TCR nucleotide sequences with IMGT/GENE-DB human TR gene sequences. Using the TCRdist pipeline, a later analysis assigned CDR3 sequences along with most-parsimonious VDJ recombination scenarios. In a later analysis, every TCR beta chain was defined by the combination of its CDR3 amino acid sequence and its V-gene family, and reads without a unique V-gene family were dropped. A later analysis removed 592 highly shared, low-generation-probability nucleotide sequences to deal with suspected cross-contamination and a sequencing artifact. For each public chain, a later analysis derived a clonal expansion index from normalized ranks of inferred template counts within each repertoire. In a later analysis, generation probabilities were computed with a VDJ recombination model fitted to out-of-frame rearrangements, and the resulting probabilities were checked against IGoR. A later analysis scored TCR-TCR, TCR-HLA and TCR-CMV co-occurrence with hypergeometric tests, applying a repertoire-size bias correction to TCR pairs. A later analysis estimated false discovery rates by permuting HLA or CMV assignments 20 times. In a later analysis, co-occurring TCRs were grouped using DBSCAN, with TCRdist sequence similarity added in when clustering inside HLA-allele-positive subsets. Co-occurrence clustering excluded repertoires with fewer than 30,000 or more than 120,000 public chains, plus five with anomalous nucleotide sharing. In its TCRdb copy, this immuneACCESS table keeps in-frame sequences only and misses some clones. Where compared with another copy, unresolved V genes explain less than half of these, and the others have no known cause. V, J and clone size reflect that table, while D and trimming were determined from the DNA. Across this sample there are roughly 110,000 clones, with approximately 60% seen only once. The ten biggest clones cover 2% to 2.5% of the sample.

The cohort comprised around 690 healthy bone marrow donors. Cohort members were all nominally healthy when sampled, although unrecorded immune exposures were likely present. The donor tested CMV seronegative, placing the donor among the 352 seronegative members of the cohort. A peripheral blood sample was collected from each donor, and TCR beta sequencing was performed on peripheral blood mononuclear cells. Genomic DNA was extracted from the blood cell samples with the Qiagen DNeasy Blood Extraction Kit. This entry belongs to a study of cytomegalovirus exposure and HLA in healthy donors (dated by TCRdb to 2017 to 2019). Regarding the complete study: In an earlier analysis of roughly 590 of the donors, roughly 300 Gb of sequence data and 117 million unique TCR beta sequences from 150 million to 200 million T cells were reported. An early release covering roughly 640 HLA-typed donors comprised approximately 290 gigabases of sequencing data and 85 million or so unique TCR sequences. The genetic ancestry cluster associated with self-reported Caucasian donors included over 65% of the roughly 400 genotyped donors. The aim of the study was to test whether cataloging public T cell receptors could identify signatures of past pathogen exposure. The study used immunosequencing to profile the T cell repertoires of several hundred subjects and linked those repertoires to cytomegalovirus serostatus. A separate validation cohort of roughly 130 different subjects was used in addition to the roughly 670-subject first cohort. To predict cytomegalovirus infection status, the study combined high-throughput TCR immunosequencing, statistical association of individual TCRs with disease status, and machine learning. To study patterns of TCR occurrence, a later analysis re-analyzed previously published TCR beta repertoires from 666 donors and added high-resolution HLA genotyping. Rather than drawing on any new phenotypic data, the later analysis identified candidate immune exposures from TCR beta sequences and the way those sequences occurred across donors. In an earlier analysis of roughly 540 of the donors, high-throughput TCR beta sequencing was used to judge whether each TCR beta V gene segment behaved as functional or pseudogenic. Donor age, sex, ethnicity and CMV serostatus were compiled alongside the repertoire data. In a later genetic analysis, genome-wide SNP genotypes for about three fifths of the roughly 670 donors were used, and that subset was treated as a discovery cohort. Every repertoire in the discovery cohort had been generated on one and the same sequencing platform. Class I and class II HLA loci were covered by the typing at four-digit resolution. The number of donors typed differed by locus, with 629-630 for A, B, C, DRB1 and DQB1, more than 500 for DQA1, about 610 for DPA1, and about 450 for DPB1. Because of strong linkage in the cohort, roughly five DR-DQ haplotypes were treated as single units for association and clustering. On average, roughly 240,000 unique TCR beta nucleotide sequences were sequenced per donor among roughly 430 genotyped donors of the cohort, with 15% to 20% of those sequences being non-productive.

Paper-wide results and their limitations: A cluster of highly shared sequence variants was judged likely to be a technical artifact of the sequencing pipeline. CMV serostatus was the only immune exposure information available for the cohort. A further reported finding was that TCR beta sequences accurately predicted the HLA-A and HLA-B alleles for most subjects in the first cohort. Linkage disequilibrium might explain the correlated functional status among segregating V segments, but an unknown experimental factor could not be excluded. In the study, approximately 160 TCR beta chains were listed as associated with cytomegalovirus. Most TCR sequences were observed very rarely across donors, whereas some public TCRs were present in many individuals. In an earlier analysis of approximately 590 of the donors, most TCR beta V segments were observed in productive rearrangements about 90% or about 30% of the time, broadly matching IMGT annotations. Only TCR beta chains were sequenced in this cohort, and the absence of alpha or paired-chain data limited detectable features. When HLA alleles, especially DR and DQ, strongly co-occurred, TCR associations were difficult to assign to individual alleles. The earlier analysis of fewer than 750 of the donors excluded about 16 rarely observed V segments, including chromosome 9 orphons, because counts were too low. According to a later analysis, parvovirus B19, influenza, CMV and Epstein-Barr virus appeared linked to several top co-occurrence clusters. In a later analysis, most CMV-associated TCR beta chains were found to appear HLA-restricted, with HLA associations seemingly driven largely by CMV exposure. In vitro tests confirmed that a few of the cytomegalovirus-associated TCR beta chains recognize cytomegalovirus antigens. The classifier was reported to diagnose cytomegalovirus status with high specificity and sensitivity in both the original and validation cohorts. In a later analysis, the rate of TCR association differed among HLA loci, with DRB1 alleles having the most associated TCRs and HLA-C alleles having the fewest. Because HLA typing was unavailable for some donors at each locus, only the typed subset was used in association tests. Some IMGT-functional V segments, including TRBV6-2 and TRBV6-3, could not be told apart with the 87-base-pair reads, so those segments were excluded. In a later genetic analysis, a missense DCLRE1C variant was associated with V-gene and J-gene trimming of TCR beta chains, and the association was replicated in an independent cohort. The authors suggested that the approach could potentially be extended to other disease states and immunological phenotypes. A later analysis associated around 16,000 TCR beta sequences with specific HLA alleles at a false discovery rate of 0.05. Roughly uniform sequencing depth across donors was assumed in presence/absence analyses, although this assumption may not hold. In a later analysis, HLA-associated TCR beta chains were found to be more clonally expanded and to have lower generation probabilities than equally common non-associated chains. Compared with the approximately 710-donor mean, donors in an Asian-associated ancestry cluster had fewer N-insertions in productive TCRs, according to a later genetic analysis.

Sequencing input: PBMCs. This clonotype was obtained from a woman aged 30 to 39 in good health and CMV-seronegative. The chain is encoded by TRBV9 joined to TRBJ1-2; TRBD1 fits 8 bases in the junction. The sequenced DNA: TGTGCCAGCAGCGTAGAGGCAGGGGGCGTCTATGGCTACACCTTC. Translated, it gives CASSVEAGGVYGYTF. The CDR3, completed at both ends by the reference TRBV9 and TRBJ1-2 genes, gives the full variable domain DSGVTQTPKHLITATGQRVTLRCSPRSGDLSVYWYQQSLDQGLQFLIQYYNGEERAKGNILERFSAQQFPDLHSELNLSSLELGDSALYFCASSVEAGGVYGYTFGSGTRLTVV.